The clone carrying this T cell receptor (beta chain) turned up a few times. Its antigen is currently unknown. These data belong to a study of Ad26.COV2.S vaccination and SARS-CoV-2 variants. Study-wide context: Doses of Ad26.COV2.S were injected into muscle once or twice, 56 days apart. Whole-study findings and limits: CD8+ and CD4+ T cells specific for spike reportedly responded with substantial breadth after vaccination.

Treatment specified: about 20 received Ad26.COV2.S at low or high dose, single or two shots; roughly five received placebo; per-sample allocation not given. Following the first vaccine or placebo injection, samples were taken on day 63. An adult donor aged 18-55 years was enrolled in Boston. With V trimmed by 2 bases and J by 6 bases, 6 bases remained unmatched. This CDR3 is built from 16 residues. Germline V gives CDR1 MNHEY, CDR2 SVGEGT. Only in-frame clones appear in the TCRdb table, and some are missing; sequencing was by immunoSEQ multiplex PCR. This repertoire shows around 300,000 clones, approximately 86% found once; its top ten account for approximately 11%.

The origin of this receptor is a person aged 18-65 years who received the Ad26.COV2.S COVID-19 vaccine or a placebo. This rearrangement joins TRBV6-2 or TRBV6-3 to TRBJ2-2; 10 bases map to TRBD1. The sample consisted of peripheral blood, taken in a trial of Ad26.COV2.S vaccine versus placebo. CDR3 sequence: CASSYTTGGLPGELFF. CDR3 nucleotides: TGTGCCAGCAGTTACACGACAGGGGGCCTCCCCGGGGAGCTGTTTTTT.